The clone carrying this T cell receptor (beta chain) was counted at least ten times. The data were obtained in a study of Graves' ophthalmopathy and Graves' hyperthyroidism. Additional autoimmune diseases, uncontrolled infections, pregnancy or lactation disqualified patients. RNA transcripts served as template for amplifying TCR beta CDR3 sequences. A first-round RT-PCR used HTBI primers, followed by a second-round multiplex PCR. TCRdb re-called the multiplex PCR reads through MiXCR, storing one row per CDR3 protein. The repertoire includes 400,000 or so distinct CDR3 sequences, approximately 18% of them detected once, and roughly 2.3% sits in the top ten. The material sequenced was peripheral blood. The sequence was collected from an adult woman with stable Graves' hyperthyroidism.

This CDR3 reads CASSLPASGTYEQYF. CDR3 nucleotide sequence: TGTGCCAGCAGTTTACCGGCTAGCGGGACCTACGAGCAGTACTTC. The chain is built from TRBV28 and TRBJ2-7; 9 nucleotides align to TRBD2. The ends lost 2 bases at V and 2 bases at J; junction bases unmatched: 4. The CDR3 contains 15 residues. The germline gives CDR1 MDHEN, CDR2 SYDVKM.